This record covers a single TCR beta chain. This entry comes from a study of blood T cell repertoires in COVID-19. For the study at large: Spain, Italy and the United States supplied samples that represented acute and convalescent COVID-19. Sample material is recorded as cDNA or gDNA derived from T cells, B-cell-depleted T cells, or PBMCs.

Original methodology: Estimation of nucleated cell counts was performed using reference gene primer amplification. Here immunoSEQ multiplex PCR was the method, and the copy in TCRdb shows in-frame clones only, minus some. D and trimming come from the DNA, and the V and J calls and clone size come from that table. The sample records 90,000 or so clones, around 90% being singletons. Sequencing input: peripheral blood. The receptor was derived from a woman between 65 and 79 years old with acute or convalescent COVID-19.

CDR3 loop: CASSIERYGYTF. CDR3 bases: TGTGCCAGTAGTATAGAGCGTTATGGCTACACCTTC. The rearrangement uses TRBV19 and TRBJ1-2; D not certain. Germline assignment: CDR1 LNHDA and CDR2 SQIVND (reference sequence). The CDR3 runs 12 residues. Between the trimmed V and J ends, which lost 0 bases and 5 bases, there was a span of 4 bases.